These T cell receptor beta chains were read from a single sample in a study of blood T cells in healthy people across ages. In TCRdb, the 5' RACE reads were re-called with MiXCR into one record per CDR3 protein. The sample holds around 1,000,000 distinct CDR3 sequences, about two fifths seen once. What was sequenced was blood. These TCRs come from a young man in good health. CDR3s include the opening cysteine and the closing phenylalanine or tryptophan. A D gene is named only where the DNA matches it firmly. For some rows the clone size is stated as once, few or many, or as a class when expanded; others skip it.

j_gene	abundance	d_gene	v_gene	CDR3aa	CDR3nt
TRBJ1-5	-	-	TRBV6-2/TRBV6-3	CASSFHLQGRGGYNQPQHF	TGTGCCAGCAGTTTCCATCTTCAGGGTAGGGGAGGATACAATCAGCCCCAGCATTTT
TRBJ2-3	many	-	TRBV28	CASSWGRTDTQYF	TGTGCCAGCAGTTGGGGGCGGACAGATACGCAGTATTTT
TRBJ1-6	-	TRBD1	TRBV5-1	CASSSTGTGDSPLHF	TGCGCCAGCAGCTCCACCGGGACAGGGGACTCACCCCTCCACTTT
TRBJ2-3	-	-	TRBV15	CATSRTPGAYHTDTQYF	TGTGCCACCAGCAGGACACCGGGAGCATATCACACAGATACGCAGTATTTT
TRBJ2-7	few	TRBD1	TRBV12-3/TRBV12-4	CASSLGDRGGSYEQYF	TGTGCCAGCAGTTTAGGGGACAGGGGGGGCTCCTACGAGCAGTACTTC
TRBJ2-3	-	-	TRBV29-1	CSVNRQGAEDTQYF	TGCAGCGTTAATCGCCAGGGCGCTGAAGATACGCAGTATTTT
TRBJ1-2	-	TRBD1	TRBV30	CAWKGQGINYGYTF	TGTGCCTGGAAGGGACAGGGGATTAACTATGGCTACACCTTC
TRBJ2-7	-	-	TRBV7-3	CASSLAGIDYEQYF	TGTGCCAGCAGCTTAGCGGGGATTGACTACGAGCAGTACTTC
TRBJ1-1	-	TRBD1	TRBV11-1	CASSPRRTGGRTEAFF	TGTGCCAGCAGCCCAAGGAGGACAGGGGGTCGCACTGAAGCTTTCTTT
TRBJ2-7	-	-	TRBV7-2	CASSQGRQGKSYEQYF	TGTGCCAGCAGCCAAGGGAGGCAGGGGAAGTCATACGAGCAGTACTTC
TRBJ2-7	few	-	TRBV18	CASSPDGHYEQYF	TGTGCCAGCTCACCAGACGGGCACTACGAGCAGTACTTC
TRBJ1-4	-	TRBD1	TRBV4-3	CASSQGMAGGEKLFF	TGCGCCAGCAGCCAAGGAATGGCAGGGGGTGAAAAACTGTTTTTT
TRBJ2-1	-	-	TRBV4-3	CASSEEGPSSYNEQFF	TGCGCCAGCAGCGAAGAGGGCCCAAGCTCCTACAATGAGCAGTTCTTC
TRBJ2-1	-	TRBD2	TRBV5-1	CASSLELAGGLDEQFF	TGCGCCAGCAGCTTGGAACTAGCGGGGGGTTTGGATGAGCAGTTCTTC
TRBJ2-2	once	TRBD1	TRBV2	CASSELGQTDANTGELFF	TGTGCCAGCAGTGAATTGGGACAGACAGACGCGAACACCGGGGAGCTGTTTTTT
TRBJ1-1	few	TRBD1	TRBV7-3	CASSADRDSPPTEAFF	TGTGCCAGCAGCGCAGACCGGGACAGTCCACCCACTGAAGCTTTCTTT
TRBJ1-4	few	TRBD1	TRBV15	CATNPSGGEKLFF	TGTGCCACCAACCCGTCAGGGGGTGAAAAACTGTTTTTT
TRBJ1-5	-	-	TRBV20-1	CSARDAKGDQPQHF	TGCAGTGCTAGAGATGCAAAGGGGGATCAGCCCCAGCATTTT
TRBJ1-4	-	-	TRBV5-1	CASSLEPGRINEKLFF	TGCGCCAGCAGCTTGGAACCGGGACGGATTAATGAAAAACTGTTTTTT
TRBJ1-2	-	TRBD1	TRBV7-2	CASNRKTGVHGYTF	TGTGCCAGCAACAGAAAGACAGGGGTCCATGGCTACACCTTC
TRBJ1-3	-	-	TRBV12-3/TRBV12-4	CASSSLAALSGNTIYF	TGTGCCAGCAGTTCCCTGGCAGCACTCTCTGGAAACACCATATATTTT
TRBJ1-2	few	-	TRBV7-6	CASSLAPGSANYGYTF	TGTGCCAGCAGCTTAGCCCCGGGCAGCGCTAACTATGGCTACACCTTC
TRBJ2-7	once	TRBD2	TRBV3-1	CASSHTTGTSGFERYF	TGTGCCAGCAGCCACACAACCGGGACTAGCGGCTTTGAGCGGTACTTC
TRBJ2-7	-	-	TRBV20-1	CSARSRTYKQYF	TGCAGTGCTCGTAGTAGAACCTACAAGCAGTACTTC
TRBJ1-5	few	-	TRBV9	CASSVDLGNQPQHF	TGTGCCAGCAGCGTAGATCTGGGGAATCAGCCCCAGCATTTT
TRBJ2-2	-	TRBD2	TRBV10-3	CAISNGQPTSGGFRTGELFF	TGTGCCATCAGCAACGGACAGCCGACTAGCGGGGGGTTTCGCACCGGGGAGCTGTTTTTT
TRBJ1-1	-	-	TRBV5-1	CASSGRADLTEAFF	TGCGCCAGCAGCGGACGCGCGGACCTCACTGAAGCTTTCTTT
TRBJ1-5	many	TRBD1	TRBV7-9	CASSLGGPGNQPQHF	TGTGCCAGCAGTTTAGGGGGCCCCGGGAATCAGCCCCAGCATTTT
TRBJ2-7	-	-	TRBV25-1	CAGSESGRYEQYF	TGTGCCGGCAGTGAATCAGGGCGATACGAGCAGTACTTC
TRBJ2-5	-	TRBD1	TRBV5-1	CASSLNRGDGNEQYF	TGCGCCAGCAGCTTGAACAGGGGCGACGGCAATGAGCAGTACTTC
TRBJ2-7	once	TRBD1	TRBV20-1	CSAMRGQGDEQYF	TGCAGTGCTATGAGGGGACAGGGTGACGAGCAGTACTTC
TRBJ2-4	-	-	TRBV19	CASSLDAVAKNIQYF	TGTGCCAGTAGCTTGGACGCCGTAGCCAAAAACATTCAGTACTTC
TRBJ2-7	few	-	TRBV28	CASSLNPWDYEQYF	TGTGCCAGCAGTTTAAATCCTTGGGACTACGAGCAGTACTTC
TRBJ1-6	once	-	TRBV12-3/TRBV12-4	CACSFHPGRAYNSPLHF	TGTGCCTGCAGTTTCCATCCGGGCCGAGCCTATAATTCACCCCTCCACTTT
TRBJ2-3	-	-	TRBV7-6	CASSLSGLGLVAADTQYF	TGTGCCAGCAGCCTCAGTGGGTTAGGACTCGTAGCCGCAGATACGCAGTATTTT
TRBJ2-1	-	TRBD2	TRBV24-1	CATSDPGLAGGQFF	TGTGCCACCAGTGATCCTGGACTAGCGGGGGGCCAGTTCTTC
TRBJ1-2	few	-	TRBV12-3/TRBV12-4	CASSLVLKTGYTF	TGTGCCAGCAGTTTAGTTCTAAAAACGGGCTACACCTTC
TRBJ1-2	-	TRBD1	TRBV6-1	CASSERGQGGGYTF	TGTGCCAGCAGTGAAAGGGGGCAGGGAGGTGGCTACACCTTC
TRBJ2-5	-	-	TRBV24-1	CATSSGHGQETQYF	TGTGCCACCAGTTCGGGCCACGGCCAAGAGACCCAGTACTTC
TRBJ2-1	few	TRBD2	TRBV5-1	CASSFSIGTSFLNEQFF	TGCGCCAGCAGCTTCTCTATCGGGACTAGTTTCCTCAATGAGCAGTTCTTC
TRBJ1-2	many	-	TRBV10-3	CAIGTDYGYTF	TGTGCCATCGGAACCGACTATGGCTACACCTTC
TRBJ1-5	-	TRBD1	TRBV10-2	CASSDKDRGSNQPQHF	TGCGCCAGCAGTGATAAGGACAGGGGAAGCAATCAGCCCCAGCATTTT
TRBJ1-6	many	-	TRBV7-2	CASSLDTNSPLHF	TGTGCCAGCAGCTTAGACACCAATTCACCCCTCCACTTT
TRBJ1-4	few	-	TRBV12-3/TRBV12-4	CASSPHQIFVGKANEKLFF	TGTGCCAGCAGTCCCCACCAGATATTTGTCGGAAAAGCTAATGAAAAACTGTTTTTT
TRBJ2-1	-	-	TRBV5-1	CASSSAPGFVDEQFF	TGCGCCAGCAGCTCCGCGCCGGGTTTTGTGGACGAGCAGTTCTTC
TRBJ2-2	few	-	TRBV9	CASSVREGSTGELFF	TGTGCCAGCAGCGTACGGGAAGGGAGCACCGGGGAGCTGTTTTTT
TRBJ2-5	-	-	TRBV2	CASSVLGDEQYF	TGTGCCAGCAGTGTTCTGGGGGATGAGCAGTACTTC
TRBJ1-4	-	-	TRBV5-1	CASSPGVREKLFF	TGCGCCAGCAGTCCGGGGGTACGTGAAAAACTGTTTTTT
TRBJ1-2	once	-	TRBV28	CASRAGYPYGYTF	TGTGCCAGCAGAGCGGGTTACCCCTATGGCTACACCTTC
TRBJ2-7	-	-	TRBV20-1	CSARDRKSTYEQYF	TGCAGTGCTAGAGATCGGAAATCTACCTACGAGCAGTACTTC
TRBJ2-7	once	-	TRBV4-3	CASSQETGDEQYF	TGCGCCAGCAGCCAAGAAACGGGCGATGAGCAGTACTTC
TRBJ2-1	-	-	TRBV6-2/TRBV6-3	CASSYSYLRGSYNEQFF	TGTGCCAGCAGTTACTCCTATTTAAGGGGTTCCTACAATGAGCAGTTCTTC
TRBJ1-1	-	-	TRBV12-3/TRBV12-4	CASREKGGVVAEAFF	TGTGCCAGCAGGGAAAAGGGGGGGGTAGTGGCTGAAGCTTTCTTT
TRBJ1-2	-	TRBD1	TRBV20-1	CSARRQGDVYGYTF	TGCAGTGCTAGAAGACAGGGGGATGTATATGGCTACACCTTC
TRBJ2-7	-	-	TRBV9	CASSASGAAYNEQYF	TGTGCCAGCAGCGCCTCGGGAGCCGCTTACAATGAGCAGTACTTC